The clone carrying this T cell receptor (beta chain) was seen a handful of times. Its antigen is as yet unknown. Germline V gene data show CDR1 as LGHNA and CDR2 as YNFKEQ. Trimming shortened V by 0 bases and J by 5 bases, and 7 bases separated the two germline ends. This CDR3 has 14 residues. The sample is drawn from a study of CD8 T cells in ankylosing spondylitis. The study, taken as a whole, reports: Significantly higher representation of disease-linked clones was reported for matched ankylosing spondylitis synovial fluid.

TCRdb re-called the 5' RACE reads through MiXCR, storing one row per CDR3 protein. The sample includes approximately 110,000 distinct CDR3 sequences, more than 20% of them seen just once. Sequencing was performed on synovial fluid, either unsorted or a sorted T cell fraction (not recorded which). This clonotype was sampled from a male donor with ankylosing spondylitis. This sequence joins TRBV4-2 and TRBJ2-2; D is uncertain. The DNA of the CDR3 is TGTGCCAGCAGCCAAGAGGCGCCTACCGGGGAGCTGTTTTTT. Its translation is CASSQEAPTGELFF.